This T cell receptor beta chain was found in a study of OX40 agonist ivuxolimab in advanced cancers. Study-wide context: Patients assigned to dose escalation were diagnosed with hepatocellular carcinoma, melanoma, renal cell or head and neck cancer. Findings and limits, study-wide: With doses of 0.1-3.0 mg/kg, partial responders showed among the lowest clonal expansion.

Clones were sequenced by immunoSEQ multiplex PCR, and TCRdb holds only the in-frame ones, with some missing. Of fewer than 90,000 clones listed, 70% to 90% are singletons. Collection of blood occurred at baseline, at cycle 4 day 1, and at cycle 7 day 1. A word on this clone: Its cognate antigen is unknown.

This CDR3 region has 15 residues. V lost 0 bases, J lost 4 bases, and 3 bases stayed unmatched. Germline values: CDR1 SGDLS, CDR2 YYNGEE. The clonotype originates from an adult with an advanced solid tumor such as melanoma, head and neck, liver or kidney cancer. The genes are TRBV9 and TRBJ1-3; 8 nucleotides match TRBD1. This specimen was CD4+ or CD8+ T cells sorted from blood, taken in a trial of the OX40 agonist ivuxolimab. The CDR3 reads CASSVARGRGNTIYF. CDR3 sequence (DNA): TGTGCCAGCAGCGTAGCCAGGGGGCGAGGAAACACCATATATTTT. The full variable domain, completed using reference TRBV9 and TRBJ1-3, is DSGVTQTPKHLITATGQRVTLRCSPRSGDLSVYWYQQSLDQGLQFLIQYYNGEERAKGNILERFSAQQFPDLHSELNLSSLELGDSALYFCASSVARGRGNTIYFGEGSWLTVV.